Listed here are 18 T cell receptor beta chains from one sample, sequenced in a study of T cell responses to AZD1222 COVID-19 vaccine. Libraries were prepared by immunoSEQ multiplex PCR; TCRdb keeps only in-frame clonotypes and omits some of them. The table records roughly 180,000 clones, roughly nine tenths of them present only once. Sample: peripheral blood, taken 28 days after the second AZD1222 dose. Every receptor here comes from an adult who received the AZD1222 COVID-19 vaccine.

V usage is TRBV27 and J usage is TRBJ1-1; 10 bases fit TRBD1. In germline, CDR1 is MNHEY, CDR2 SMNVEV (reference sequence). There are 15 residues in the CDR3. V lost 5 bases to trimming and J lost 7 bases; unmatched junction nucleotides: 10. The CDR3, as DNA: TGTGCCAGCAGTACCCGACAGGGGGCTTATGGTGAAGCTTTCTTT. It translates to CASSTRQGAYGEAFF.

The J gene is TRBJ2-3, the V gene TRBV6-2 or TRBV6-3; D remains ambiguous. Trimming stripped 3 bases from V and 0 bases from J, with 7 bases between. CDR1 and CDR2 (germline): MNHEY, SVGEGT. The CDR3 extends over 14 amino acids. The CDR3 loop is CASSYGDSTDTQYF. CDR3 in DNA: TGTGCCAGCAGTTATGGGGATAGCACAGATACGCAGTATTTT.

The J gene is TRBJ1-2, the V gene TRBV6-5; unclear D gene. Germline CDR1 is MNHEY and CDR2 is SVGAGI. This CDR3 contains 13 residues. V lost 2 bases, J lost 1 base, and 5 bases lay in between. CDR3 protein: CASSYGINYGYTF. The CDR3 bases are TGTGCCAGCAGTTACGGGATTAACTATGGCTACACCTTC.

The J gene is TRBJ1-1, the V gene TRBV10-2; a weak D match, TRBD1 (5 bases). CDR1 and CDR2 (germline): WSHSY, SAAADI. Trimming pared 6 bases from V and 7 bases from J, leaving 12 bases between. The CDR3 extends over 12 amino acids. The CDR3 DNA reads TGCGCCAGCAGCCTGAGTGGGGGTGAAGCTTTCTTT. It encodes CASSLSGGEAFF.

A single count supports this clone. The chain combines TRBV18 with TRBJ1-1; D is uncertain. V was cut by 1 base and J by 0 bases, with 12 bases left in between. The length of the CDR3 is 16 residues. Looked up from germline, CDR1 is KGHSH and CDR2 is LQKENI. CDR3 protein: CASSPRLGTLNTEAFF. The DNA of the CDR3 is TGTGCCAGCTCACCACGTTTGGGCACACTGAACACTGAAGCTTTCTTT.

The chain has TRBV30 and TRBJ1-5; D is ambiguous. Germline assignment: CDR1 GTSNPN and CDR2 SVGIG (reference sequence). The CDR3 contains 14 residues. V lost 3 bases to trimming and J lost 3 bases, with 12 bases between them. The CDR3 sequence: CAWSPIGLNQPQHF. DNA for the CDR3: TGTGCCTGGAGCCCCATAGGGCTCAATCAGCCCCAGCATTTT.

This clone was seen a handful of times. The CDR3 region has the DNA TGTGCCAGCAGTTTATTGGGGGCAGCGCAAGGGGATGGCTACACCTTC. It translates to CASSLLGAAQGDGYTF. The V and J genes are TRBV27 and TRBJ1-2, with TRBD1 as a possible D gene (6 bases). V dropped 1 base and J dropped 6 bases, with 18 bases sitting between them. The CDR3 is 16 residues long. Germline CDR1 is MNHEY and CDR2 is SMNVEV (reference sequence).

CDR3 sequence reads: CASSSPQRLSYEQYF. The DNA of the CDR3 is TGTGCCAGCAGCTCACCACAGCGCCTCTCCTACGAGCAGTACTTC. This chain links TRBV11-2 with TRBJ2-7; D gene unclear. Trimming cost V 4 bases and J 0 bases, with 13 bases left between them. Looked up from germline, CDR1 is SGHAT and CDR2 is FQNNGV. The CDR3 extends over 15 amino acids.

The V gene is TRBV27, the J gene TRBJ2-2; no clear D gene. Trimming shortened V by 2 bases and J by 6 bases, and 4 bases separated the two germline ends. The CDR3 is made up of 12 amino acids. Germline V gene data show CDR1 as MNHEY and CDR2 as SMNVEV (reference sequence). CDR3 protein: CASSLRSGELFF. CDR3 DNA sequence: TGTGCCAGCAGTTTACGGTCCGGGGAGCTGTTTTTT.

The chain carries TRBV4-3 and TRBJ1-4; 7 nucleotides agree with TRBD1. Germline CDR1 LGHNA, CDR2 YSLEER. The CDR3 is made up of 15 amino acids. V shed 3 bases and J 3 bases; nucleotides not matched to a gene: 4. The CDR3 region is CASSQDRFPNEKLFF. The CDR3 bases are TGCGCCAGCAGCCAGGACAGGTTCCCTAATGAAAAACTGTTTTTT.

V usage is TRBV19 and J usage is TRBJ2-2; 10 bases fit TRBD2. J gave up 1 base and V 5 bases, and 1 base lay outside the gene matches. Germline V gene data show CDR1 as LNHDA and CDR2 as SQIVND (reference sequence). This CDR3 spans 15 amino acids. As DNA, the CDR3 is TGTGCCAGTAGTGGACTAGCGGAGAACACCGGGGAGCTGTTTTTT. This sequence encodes CASSGLAENTGELFF.

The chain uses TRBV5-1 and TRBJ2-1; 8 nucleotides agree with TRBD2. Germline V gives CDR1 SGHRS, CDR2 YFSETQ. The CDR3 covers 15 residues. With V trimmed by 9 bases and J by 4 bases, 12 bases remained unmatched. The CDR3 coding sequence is TGCGCCACCCGGGATGGGCGGGAGGCATACAATGAGCAGTTCTTC. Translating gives CATRDGREAYNEQFF.

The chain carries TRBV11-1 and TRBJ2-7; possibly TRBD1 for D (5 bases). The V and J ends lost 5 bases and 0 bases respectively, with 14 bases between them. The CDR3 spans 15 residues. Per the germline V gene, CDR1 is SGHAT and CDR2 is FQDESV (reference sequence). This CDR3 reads CASSPHRRTSYEQYF. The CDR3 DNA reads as TGTGCCAGCAGCCCCCACAGGCGGACCTCCTACGAGCAGTACTTC. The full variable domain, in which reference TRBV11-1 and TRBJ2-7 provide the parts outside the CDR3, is EAEVAQSPRYKITEKSQAVAFWCDPISGHATLYWYRQILGQGPELLVQFQDESVVDDSQLPKDRFSAERLKGVDSTLKIQPAELGDSAMYLCASSPHRRTSYEQYFGPGTRLTVT.

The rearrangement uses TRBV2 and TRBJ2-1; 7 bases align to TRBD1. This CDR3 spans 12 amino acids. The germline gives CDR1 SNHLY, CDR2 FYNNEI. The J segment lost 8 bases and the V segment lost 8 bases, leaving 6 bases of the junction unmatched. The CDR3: CASRQGEDEQFF. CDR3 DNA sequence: TGTGCCAGCCGACAGGGAGAGGATGAGCAGTTCTTC.

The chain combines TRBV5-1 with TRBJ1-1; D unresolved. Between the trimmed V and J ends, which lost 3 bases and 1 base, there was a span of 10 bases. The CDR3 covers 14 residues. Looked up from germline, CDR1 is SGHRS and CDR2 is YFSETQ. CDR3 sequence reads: CASSYARGNTEAFF. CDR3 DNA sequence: TGCGCCAGCAGCTACGCCCGCGGGAACACTGAAGCTTTCTTT.

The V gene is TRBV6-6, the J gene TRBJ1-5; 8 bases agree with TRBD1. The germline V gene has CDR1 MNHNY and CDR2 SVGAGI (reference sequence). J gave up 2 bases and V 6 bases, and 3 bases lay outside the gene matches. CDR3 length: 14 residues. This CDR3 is CASSTGQGNQPQHF. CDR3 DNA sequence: TGTGCCAGCAGCACGGGACAGGGCAATCAGCCCCAGCATTTT.

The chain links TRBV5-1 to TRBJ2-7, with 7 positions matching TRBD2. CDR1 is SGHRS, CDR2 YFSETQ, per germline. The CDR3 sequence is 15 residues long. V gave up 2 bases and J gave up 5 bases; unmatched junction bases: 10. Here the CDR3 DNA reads TGCGCCAGCAGCTTAAATGGACTAGTTTCCCACGAGCAGTACTTC. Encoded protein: CASSLNGLVSHEQYF.

CDR3 DNA sequence: TGTGCCAGTAGTTGGGCTAGCGGGGGCCAAGAGACCCAGTACTTC. It specifies CASSWASGGQETQYF. V gene TRBV19 combines with J gene TRBJ2-5; 10 nucleotides line up with TRBD2. Germline V lookup: CDR1 LNHDA, CDR2 SQIVND (reference sequence). The CDR3 runs 15 residues. With 5 bases clipped from V and 1 base from J, the junction kept 4 bases outside the gene matches.